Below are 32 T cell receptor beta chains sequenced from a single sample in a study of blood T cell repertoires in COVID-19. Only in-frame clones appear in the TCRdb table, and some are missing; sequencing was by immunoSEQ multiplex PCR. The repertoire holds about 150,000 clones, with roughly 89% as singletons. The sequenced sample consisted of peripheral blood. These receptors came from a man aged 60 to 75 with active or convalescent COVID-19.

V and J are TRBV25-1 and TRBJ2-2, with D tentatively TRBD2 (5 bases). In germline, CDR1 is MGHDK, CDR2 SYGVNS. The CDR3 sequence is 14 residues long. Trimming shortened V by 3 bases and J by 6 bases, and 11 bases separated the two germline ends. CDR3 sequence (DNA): TGTGCCAGCAGTGATCCGGGAAGAGCCGGGGAGCTGTTTTTT. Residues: CASSDPGRAGELFF.

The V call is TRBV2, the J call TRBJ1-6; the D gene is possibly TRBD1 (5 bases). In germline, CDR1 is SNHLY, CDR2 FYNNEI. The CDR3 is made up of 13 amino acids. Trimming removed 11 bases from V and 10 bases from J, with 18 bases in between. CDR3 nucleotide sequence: TGTGCCCGGGAAGGTAGGGGACTCTCACCCCTCCACTTT. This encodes CAREGRGLSPLHF.

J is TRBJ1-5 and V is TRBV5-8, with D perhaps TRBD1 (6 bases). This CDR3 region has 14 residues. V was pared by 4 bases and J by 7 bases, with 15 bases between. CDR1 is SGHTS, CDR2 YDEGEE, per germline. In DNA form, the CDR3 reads TGTGCCAGCAGCCCGGGACATAGAGGACAGCCCCAGCATTTT. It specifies CASSPGHRGQPQHF.

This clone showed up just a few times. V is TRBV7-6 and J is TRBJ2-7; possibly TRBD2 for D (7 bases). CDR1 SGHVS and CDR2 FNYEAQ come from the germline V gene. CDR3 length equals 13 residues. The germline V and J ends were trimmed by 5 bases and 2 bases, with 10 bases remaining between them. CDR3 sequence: CASSAGGPYEQYF. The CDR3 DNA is TGTGCCAGCAGCGCCGGGGGGCCCTACGAGCAGTACTTC.

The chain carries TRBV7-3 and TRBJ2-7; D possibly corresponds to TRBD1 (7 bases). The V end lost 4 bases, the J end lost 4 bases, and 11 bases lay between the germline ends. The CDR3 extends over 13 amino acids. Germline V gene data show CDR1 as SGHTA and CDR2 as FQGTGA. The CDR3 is CASSSQGGYEQYF. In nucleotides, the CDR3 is TGTGCCAGCAGCTCTCAGGGGGGTTACGAGCAGTACTTC.

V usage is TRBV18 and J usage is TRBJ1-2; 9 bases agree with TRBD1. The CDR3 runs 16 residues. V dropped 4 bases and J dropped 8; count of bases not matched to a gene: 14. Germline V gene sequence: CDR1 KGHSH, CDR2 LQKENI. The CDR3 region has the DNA TGTGCCAGCTCACTCTACACCGGGACAGGGTCTAAAGGCTACACCTTC. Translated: CASSLYTGTGSKGYTF.

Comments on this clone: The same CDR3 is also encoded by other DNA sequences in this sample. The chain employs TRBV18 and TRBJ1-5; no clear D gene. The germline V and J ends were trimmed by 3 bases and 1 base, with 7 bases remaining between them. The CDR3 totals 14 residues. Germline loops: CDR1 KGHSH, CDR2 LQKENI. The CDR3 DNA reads TGTGCCAGCTCACCTGGGCGAAGCAATCAGCCCCAGCATTTT. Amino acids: CASSPGRSNQPQHF.

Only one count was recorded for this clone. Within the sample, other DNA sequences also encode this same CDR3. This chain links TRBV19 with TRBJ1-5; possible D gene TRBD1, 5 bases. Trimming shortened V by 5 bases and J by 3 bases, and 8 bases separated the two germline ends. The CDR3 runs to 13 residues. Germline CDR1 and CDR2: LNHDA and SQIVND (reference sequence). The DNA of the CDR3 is TGTGCCAGTAGTCCGGGACTCAATCAGCCCCAGCATTTT. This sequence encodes CASSPGLNQPQHF.

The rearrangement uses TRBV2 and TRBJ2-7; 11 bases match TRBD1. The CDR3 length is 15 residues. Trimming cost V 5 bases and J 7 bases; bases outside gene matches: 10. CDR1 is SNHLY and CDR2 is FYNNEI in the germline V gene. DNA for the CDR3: TGTGCCAGCAGTCTCGGGACAGGGGGGTCCGGGGAGCAGTACTTC. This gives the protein CASSLGTGGSGEQYF.

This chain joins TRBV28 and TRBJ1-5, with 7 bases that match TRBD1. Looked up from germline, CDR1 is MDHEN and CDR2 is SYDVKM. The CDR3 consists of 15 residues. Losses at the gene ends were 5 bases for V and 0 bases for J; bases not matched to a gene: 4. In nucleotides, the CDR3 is TGTGCCAGCAGTGTCGGGACAGCTAGCAATCAGCCCCAGCATTTT. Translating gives CASSVGTASNQPQHF.

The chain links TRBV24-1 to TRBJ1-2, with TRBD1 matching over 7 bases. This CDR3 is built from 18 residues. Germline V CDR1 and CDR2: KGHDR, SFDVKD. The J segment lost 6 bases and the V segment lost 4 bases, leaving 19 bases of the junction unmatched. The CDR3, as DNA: TGTGCCACCAGTGACCCCGCCGTAGGGGGCGAATTGAAGGATGGCTACACCTTC. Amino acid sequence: CATSDPAVGGELKDGYTF.

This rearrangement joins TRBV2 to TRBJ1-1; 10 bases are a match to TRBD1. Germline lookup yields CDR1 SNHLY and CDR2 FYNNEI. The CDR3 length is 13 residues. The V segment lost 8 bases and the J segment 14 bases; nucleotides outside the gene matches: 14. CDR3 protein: CASQTTGGWRSFF. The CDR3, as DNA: TGTGCCAGCCAGACGACAGGGGGCTGGAGGTCCTTCTTT.

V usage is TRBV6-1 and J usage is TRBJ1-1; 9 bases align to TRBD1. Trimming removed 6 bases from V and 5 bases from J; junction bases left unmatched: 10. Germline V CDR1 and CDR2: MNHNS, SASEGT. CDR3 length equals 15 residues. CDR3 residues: CASRPRGQGRTEAFF. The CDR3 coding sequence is TGTGCCAGCAGGCCGCGAGGACAGGGGAGGACTGAAGCTTTCTTT.

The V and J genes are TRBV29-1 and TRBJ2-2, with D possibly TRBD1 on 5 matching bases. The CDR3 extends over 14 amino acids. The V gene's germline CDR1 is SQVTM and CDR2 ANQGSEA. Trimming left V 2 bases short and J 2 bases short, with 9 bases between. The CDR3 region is CSVERQRNTGELFF. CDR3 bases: TGCAGCGTTGAAAGACAGAGAAACACCGGGGAGCTGTTTTTT.

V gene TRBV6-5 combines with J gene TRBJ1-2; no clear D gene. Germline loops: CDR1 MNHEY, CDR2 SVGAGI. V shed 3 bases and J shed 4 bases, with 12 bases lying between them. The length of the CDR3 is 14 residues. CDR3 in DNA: TGTGCCAGCAGTTATTCGCAACTCCGCTATGGCTACACCTTC. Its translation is CASSYSQLRYGYTF.

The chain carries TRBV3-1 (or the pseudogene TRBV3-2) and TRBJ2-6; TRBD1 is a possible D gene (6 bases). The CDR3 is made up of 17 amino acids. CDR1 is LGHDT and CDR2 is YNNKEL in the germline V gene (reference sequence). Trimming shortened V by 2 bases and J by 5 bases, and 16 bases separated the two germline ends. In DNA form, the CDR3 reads TGTGCCAGCAGCCAAAGGGGGTTTGAGCTCTGGGCCAACGTCCTGACTTTC. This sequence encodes CASSQRGFELWANVLTF.

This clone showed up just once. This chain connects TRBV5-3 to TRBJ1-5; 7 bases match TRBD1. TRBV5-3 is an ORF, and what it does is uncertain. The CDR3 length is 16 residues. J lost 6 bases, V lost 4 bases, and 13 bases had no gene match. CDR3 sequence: CARSLRQGGSGQPQHF. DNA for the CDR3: TGTGCCAGAAGCCTGAGACAGGGAGGTTCGGGTCAGCCCCAGCATTTT.

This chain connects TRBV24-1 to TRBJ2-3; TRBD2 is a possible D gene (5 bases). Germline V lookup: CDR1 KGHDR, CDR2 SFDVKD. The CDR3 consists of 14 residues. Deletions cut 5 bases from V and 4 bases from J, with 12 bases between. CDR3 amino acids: CATSGGRRSDTQYF. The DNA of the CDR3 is TGTGCCACCAGTGGAGGGCGTCGGTCAGATACGCAGTATTTT.

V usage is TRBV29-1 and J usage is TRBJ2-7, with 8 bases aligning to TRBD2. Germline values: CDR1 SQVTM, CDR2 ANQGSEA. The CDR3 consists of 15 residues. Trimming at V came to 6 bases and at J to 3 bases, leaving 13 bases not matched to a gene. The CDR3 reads CSVRAPGRGGYEQYF. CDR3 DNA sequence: TGCAGCGTACGCGCCCCAGGCCGGGGGGGCTACGAGCAGTACTTC.

For the CDR3, the DNA is TGTGCCACCAGTGATAACAGGGGGGCGAACACCGGGGAGCTGTTTTTT. Residues: CATSDNRGANTGELFF. This sequence joins TRBV24-1 and TRBJ2-2, with TRBD1 matching 8 bases. Looked up from germline, CDR1 is KGHDR and CDR2 is SFDVKD. The CDR3 consists of 16 residues. V trimming: 3 bases; J trimming: 0 bases; junction bases outside the gene matches: 2.

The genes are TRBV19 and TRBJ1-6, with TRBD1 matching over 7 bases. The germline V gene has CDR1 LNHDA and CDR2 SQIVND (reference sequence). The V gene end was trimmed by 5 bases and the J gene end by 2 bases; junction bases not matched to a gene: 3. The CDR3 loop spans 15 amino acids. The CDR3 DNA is TGTGCCAGTAGTCCGGGGACAGCCTATAATTCACCCCTCCACTTT. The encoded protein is CASSPGTAYNSPLHF.

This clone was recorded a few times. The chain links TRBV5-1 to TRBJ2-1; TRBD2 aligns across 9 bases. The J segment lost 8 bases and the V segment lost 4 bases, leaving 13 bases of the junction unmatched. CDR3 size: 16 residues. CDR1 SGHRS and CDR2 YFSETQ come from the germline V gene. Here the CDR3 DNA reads TGCGCCAGCAGCGGGGATAGCGGGAGTTATCGCGATGAGCAGTTCTTC. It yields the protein CASSGDSGSYRDEQFF.

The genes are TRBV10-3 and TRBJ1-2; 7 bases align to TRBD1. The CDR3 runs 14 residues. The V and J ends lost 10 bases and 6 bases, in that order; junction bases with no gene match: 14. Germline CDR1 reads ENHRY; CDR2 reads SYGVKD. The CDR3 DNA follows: TGTGCCACTACCTTCTACAGACAGGGCAATGGCTACACCTTC. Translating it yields CATTFYRQGNGYTF.

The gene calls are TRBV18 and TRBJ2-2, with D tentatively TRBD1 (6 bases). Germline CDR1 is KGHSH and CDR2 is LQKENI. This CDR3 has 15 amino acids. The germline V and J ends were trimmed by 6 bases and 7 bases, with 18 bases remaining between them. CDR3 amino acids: CASSGPQGRNGELFF. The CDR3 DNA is TGTGCCAGCTCTGGGCCTCAGGGGAGAAACGGGGAGCTGTTTTTT.

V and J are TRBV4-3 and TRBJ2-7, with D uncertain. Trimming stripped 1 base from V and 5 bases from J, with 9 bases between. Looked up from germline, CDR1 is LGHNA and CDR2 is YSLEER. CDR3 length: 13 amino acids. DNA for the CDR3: TGCGCCAGCAGCCAAGTGCGCCGCCACGAGCAGTACTTC. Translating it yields CASSQVRRHEQYF.

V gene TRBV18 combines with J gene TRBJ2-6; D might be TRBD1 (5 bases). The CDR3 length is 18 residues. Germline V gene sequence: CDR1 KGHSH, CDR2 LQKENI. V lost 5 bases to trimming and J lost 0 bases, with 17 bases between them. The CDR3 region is CASSALWVQVSGANVLTF. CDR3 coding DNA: TGTGCCAGCTCAGCCCTATGGGTACAGGTCTCTGGGGCCAACGTCCTGACTTTC.

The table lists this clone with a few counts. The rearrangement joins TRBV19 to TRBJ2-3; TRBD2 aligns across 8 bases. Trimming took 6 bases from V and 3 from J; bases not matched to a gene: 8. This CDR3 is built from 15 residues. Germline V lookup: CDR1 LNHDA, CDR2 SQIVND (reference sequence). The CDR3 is CASSVGAGGTDTQYF. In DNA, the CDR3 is TGTGCCAGTAGCGTGGGGGCGGGGGGAACAGATACGCAGTATTTT.

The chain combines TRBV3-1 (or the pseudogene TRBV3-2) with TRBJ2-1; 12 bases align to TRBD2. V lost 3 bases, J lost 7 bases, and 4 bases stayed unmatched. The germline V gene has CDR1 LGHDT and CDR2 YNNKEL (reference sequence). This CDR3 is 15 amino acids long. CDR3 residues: CASSHGLAGRNEQFF. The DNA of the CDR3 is TGTGCCAGCAGCCACGGACTAGCGGGAAGGAATGAGCAGTTCTTC.

CDR3 residues: CASSLRTSGPGEQFF. In nucleotides, the CDR3 is TGTGCCAGCAGCCTACGGACTAGCGGGCCCGGAGAGCAGTTCTTC. The V call is TRBV3-1 (or the pseudogene TRBV3-2), the J call TRBJ2-1; 11 bases map to TRBD2. This CDR3 contains 15 residues. Germline assignment: CDR1 LGHDT and CDR2 YNNKEL (reference sequence). V gave up 4 bases and J gave up 10 bases; unmatched junction bases: 9.

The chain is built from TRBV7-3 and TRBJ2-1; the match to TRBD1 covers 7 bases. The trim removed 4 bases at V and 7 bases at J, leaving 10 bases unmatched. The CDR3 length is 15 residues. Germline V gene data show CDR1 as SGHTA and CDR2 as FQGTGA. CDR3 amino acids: CASSSGTALTNEQFF. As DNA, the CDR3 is TGTGCCAGCAGCTCCGGGACAGCCTTGACGAATGAGCAGTTCTTC. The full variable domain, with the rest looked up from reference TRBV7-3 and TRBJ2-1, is GAGVSQTPSNKVTEKGKYVELRCDPISGHTALYWYRQSLGQGPEFLIYFQGTGAADDSGLPNDRFFAVRPEGSVSTLKIQRTERGDSAVYLCASSSGTALTNEQFFGPGTRLTVL.

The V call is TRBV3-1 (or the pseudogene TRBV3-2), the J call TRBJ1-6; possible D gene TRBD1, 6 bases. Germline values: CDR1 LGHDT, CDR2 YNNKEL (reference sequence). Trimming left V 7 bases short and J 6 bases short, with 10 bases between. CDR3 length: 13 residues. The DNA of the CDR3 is TGTGCCAGCAACCTACAGGGTAATTCACCCCTCCACTTT. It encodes CASNLQGNSPLHF.

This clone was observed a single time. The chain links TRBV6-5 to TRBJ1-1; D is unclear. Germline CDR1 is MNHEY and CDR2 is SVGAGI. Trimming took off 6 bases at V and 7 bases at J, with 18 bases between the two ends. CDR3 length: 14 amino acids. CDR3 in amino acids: CASRPLRHGSEAFF. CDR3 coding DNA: TGTGCCAGCAGACCCCTCCGACACGGGAGTGAAGCTTTCTTT.